This is a list of T cell receptor beta chains from one sample in a study of technical replicates of blood from a handful of donors. Libraries were prepared by immunoSEQ multiplex PCR; TCRdb keeps only in-frame clonotypes and omits some of them. The table shows some 14,000 clones, with roughly 84% occurring only once. The specimen sequenced was PBMCs. Receptors were obtained from a human donor in good health. Both conserved end residues are part of each CDR3. The D gene is left open where the match is weak. Rows may omit the clone size; those that give it use once, few, many or a size class.

clone size	V gene	D gene	J gene	CDR3 protein	CDR3 DNA
.	TRBV28	TRBD2	TRBJ2-3	CASSFHSGSMVNTQYF	TGTGCCAGCAGTTTTCATAGCGGGAGTATGGTAAATACGCAGTATTTT
.	TRBV28	TRBD2	TRBJ2-7	CASSWTSAEQYF	TGTGCCAGCAGCTGGACTAGTGCCGAGCAGTACTTC
.	TRBV5-1	TRBD2	TRBJ2-2	CASSLGRGSSTGELFF	TGCGCCAGCAGCTTGGGTCGCGGGAGTAGCACCGGGGAGCTGTTTTTT
.	TRBV29-1	TRBD1	TRBJ2-3	CSVEDRGQDTQYF	TGCAGCGTCGAAGACAGGGGGCAAGATACGCAGTATTTT
.	TRBV6-1	.	TRBJ1-1	CASRGDGGATEAFF	TGTGCCAGCAGGGGGGACGGCGGGGCCACTGAAGCTTTCTTT
.	TRBV7-6	.	TRBJ2-7	CASSSLQGGINEQYF	TGTGCCAGCAGCTCCCTCCAGGGGGGTATTAACGAGCAGTACTTC
.	TRBV28	.	TRBJ1-5	CATLQLGGQPQHF	TGTGCCACCCTACAGTTGGGAGGCCAGCCCCAGCATTTT
.	TRBV18	TRBD2	TRBJ2-1	CASSLGLAGDDEQFF	TGTGCCAGCTCACTCGGACTAGCGGGAGACGATGAGCAGTTCTTC
.	TRBV28	.	TRBJ1-3	CASSLFEAGNTIYF	TGTGCCAGCAGCCTCTTTGAGGCTGGAAACACCATATATTTT
.	TRBV7-2	.	TRBJ2-1	CASSLVGGLPLLNEQFF	TGTGCCAGCAGCTTAGTAGGTGGGCTCCCTCTTCTCAATGAGCAGTTCTTC
.	TRBV2	.	TRBJ1-5	CASRIGAGDSNQPQHF	TGTGCCAGCAGGATTGGGGCAGGGGATAGCAATCAGCCCCAGCATTTT
.	TRBV7-9	TRBD1	TRBJ1-5	CASSPEGASQGPQHF	TGTGCCAGCAGTCCCGAGGGGGCTTCACAGGGTCCCCAGCATTTT
.	TRBV29-1	.	TRBJ1-5	CSVGGEGQPQHF	TGCAGCGTTGGTGGGGAGGGTCAGCCCCAGCATTTT
few	TRBV5-4	.	TRBJ1-1	CASSPPDRNTEAFF	TGTGCCAGCAGCCCACCCGACAGGAACACTGAAGCTTTCTTT
.	TRBV6-5	.	TRBJ1-3	CASSSATGGNTIYF	TGTGCCAGCAGTTCGGCGACAGGTGGAAACACCATATATTTT
.	TRBV5-4	TRBD1	TRBJ2-7	CASSPGTGTYEQYF	TGTGCCAGCAGCCCAGGGACAGGGACCTACGAGCAGTACTTC
.	TRBV5-1	.	TRBJ2-6	CASKTGPSGANVLTF	TGCGCCAGCAAAACAGGCCCCTCTGGGGCCAACGTCCTGACTTTC
.	TRBV27	.	TRBJ1-3	CASSYSPRGYTIYF	TGTGCCAGCAGTTACAGCCCAAGGGGATACACCATATATTTT
.	TRBV19	.	TRBJ1-1	CASSSQLNTEAFF	TGTGCCAGTAGTTCACAGTTGAACACTGAAGCTTTCTTT
.	TRBV10-3	TRBD1	TRBJ1-1	CAISATGVTEAFF	TGTGCCATCAGTGCGACAGGGGTAACTGAAGCTTTCTTT
.	TRBV27	TRBD2	TRBJ2-1	CASSFAGADDNEQFF	TGTGCCAGCAGCTTCGCGGGAGCTGACGACAATGAGCAGTTCTTC
.	TRBV6-5	TRBD1	TRBJ2-1	CASRTGTGAMNEQFF	TGTGCCAGCAGAACCGGGACAGGGGCTATGAATGAGCAGTTCTTC
few	TRBV7-9	.	TRBJ1-1	CASSLGALHTEAFF	TGTGCCAGCAGCTTGGGGGCGCTGCACACTGAAGCTTTCTTT
.	TRBV5-1	TRBD2	TRBJ2-2	CASREWTSGANTGELFF	TGCGCCAGCAGAGAGTGGACTAGCGGGGCCAACACCGGGGAGCTGTTTTTT
.	TRBV5-1	TRBD1	TRBJ1-5	CASRPKLTGVNQPQHF	TGCGCCAGCAGACCTAAACTTACAGGGGTTAATCAGCCCCAGCATTTT
.	TRBV6-1	.	TRBJ2-7	CASSEPGDYEQYF	TGTGCCAGCAGTGAACCAGGGGACTACGAGCAGTACTTC
.	TRBV10-3	.	TRBJ1-5	CAISESAGPGNQPQHF	TGTGCCATCAGTGAGTCAGCGGGTCCGGGCAATCAGCCCCAGCATTTT
.	TRBV5-1	.	TRBJ2-5	CASSLAGAGETQYF	TGCGCCAGCAGCTTGGCTGGGGCTGGGGAGACCCAGTACTTC
.	TRBV6-5	TRBD2	TRBJ2-2	CASSYFGRATTGELFF	TGTGCCAGCAGTTATTTCGGGAGGGCCACCACCGGGGAGCTGTTTTTT
.	TRBV18	.	TRBJ1-2	CASSPASGFEVYYGYTF	TGTGCCAGCTCACCAGCGTCGGGATTCGAGGTTTACTATGGCTACACCTTC
.	TRBV11-2	.	TRBJ2-3	CASSSLGGIGTDTQYF	TGTGCCAGCAGCTCATTGGGCGGGATTGGGACGGATACGCAGTATTTT
.	TRBV4-2	TRBD1	TRBJ1-4	CASSRGQDNEKLFF	TGTGCCAGCAGCCGGGGACAGGACAATGAAAAACTGTTTTTT
.	TRBV4-1	.	TRBJ2-5	CASSQDLGARKTQYF	TGCGCCAGCAGCCAAGATCTTGGAGCTAGGAAGACCCAGTACTTC
.	TRBV28	.	TRBJ1-2	CASSDSTLAGGYTF	TGTGCCAGCTCGGACTCAACTCTAGCTGGTGGCTACACCTTC
.	TRBV7-8	.	TRBJ2-1	CASSLGAIREQFF	TGTGCCAGCAGCTTAGGGGCTATCCGCGAGCAGTTCTTC
.	TRBV2	.	TRBJ2-2	CASKRGYATGELFF	TGTGCCAGCAAAAGGGGGTACGCCACCGGGGAGCTGTTTTTT